The rows below give T cell receptor beta chains drawn from one sample of a study of blood T cell repertoires in COVID-19. TCRdb's copy holds only in-frame clones and misses some; the assay was immunoSEQ multiplex PCR. The table lists about 200,000 clones, about 88% of them singletons. Sequencing was done on a sample of peripheral blood. These receptors came from a woman aged 50 to 60 with COVID-19, enrolled during active disease. Both conserved end residues are part of each CDR3. Each record gives: clone size, J gene, D gene, V gene, CDR3 protein, CDR3 DNA. D genes are given only for firm matches. Rows may omit the clone size; those that give it use once, few, many or a size class.

.	TRBJ2-3	TRBD1	TRBV18	CASSGSFGTGSTDTQYF	TGTGCCAGCTCCGGGTCTTTCGGGACAGGGAGCACAGATACGCAGTATTTT
.	TRBJ1-6	.	TRBV6-2/TRBV6-3	CASSYGAAGYNSPLHF	TGTGCCAGCAGTTACGGGGCTGCAGGCTATAATTCACCCCTCCACTTT
.	TRBJ2-5	.	TRBV12-3/TRBV12-4	CASSLFGVETQYF	TGTGCCAGCAGTTTGTTCGGGGTTGAGACCCAGTACTTC
.	TRBJ1-5	.	TRBV7-2	CASSLVAENQPQHF	TGTGCCAGCAGCTTAGTGGCGGAAAATCAGCCCCAGCATTTT
.	TRBJ2-3	TRBD2	TRBV5-1	CASRRASGGLDSDTQYF	TGCGCCAGCAGGCGGGCTAGCGGGGGGCTGGACTCAGATACGCAGTATTTT
once	TRBJ2-2	.	TRBV24-1	CATSDRQWAGELFF	TGTGCCACCAGTGATAGACAGTGGGCCGGGGAGCTGTTTTTT
.	TRBJ2-5	TRBD2	TRBV11-3	CASSRPLQPGGRYETQYF	TGTGCCAGCAGCCGACCCCTACAGCCGGGGGGGCGGTATGAGACCCAGTACTTC
.	TRBJ1-1	.	TRBV7-2	CASSPRRGSASTEAFF	TGTGCCAGCAGCCCTCGGCGGGGGAGTGCGAGCACTGAAGCTTTCTTT
.	TRBJ2-3	TRBD2	TRBV7-2	CASSLPGLAGVNTDTQYF	TGTGCCAGCAGCTTGCCGGGACTAGCGGGGGTGAACACAGATACGCAGTATTTT
.	TRBJ2-7	.	TRBV7-2	CASSFSGDGAYEQYF	TGTGCCAGCAGCTTCAGCGGAGACGGGGCCTACGAGCAGTACTTC
.	TRBJ1-2	TRBD1	TRBV7-8	CASSLGRRGRPYGYTF	TGTGCCAGCAGCTTAGGAAGGAGGGGGCGCCCCTATGGCTACACCTTC
few	TRBJ1-5	.	TRBV6-1	CASSDSHNQPQHF	TGTGCCAGCAGTGATAGTCACAATCAGCCCCAGCATTTT
.	TRBJ1-1	.	TRBV7-2	CASSFGGTWGFF	TGTGCCAGCAGCTTCGGTGGGACATGGGGTTTCTTT
.	TRBJ2-1	TRBD1	TRBV12-3/TRBV12-4	CASSFRGPNEQFF	TGTGCCAGCAGTTTTAGGGGGCCCAATGAGCAGTTCTTC
few	TRBJ1-1	TRBD1	TRBV7-9	CASSWETGKNTEAFF	TGTGCCAGCAGCTGGGAGACAGGGAAGAACACTGAAGCTTTCTTT
few	TRBJ2-2	.	TRBV25-1	CASSGRRQNILGGGELFF	TGTGCCAGCAGTGGCCGCAGGCAGAATATCCTCGGTGGCGGGGAGCTGTTTTTT
.	TRBJ2-1	.	TRBV27	CASSLDRTFSSYNEQFF	TGTGCCAGCAGTTTAGATCGGACATTTAGCTCCTACAATGAGCAGTTCTTC
.	TRBJ1-6	.	TRBV11-3	CASSLAGLGNSPLHF	TGTGCCAGCAGCTTAGCAGGGCTGGGGAATTCACCCCTCCACTTT
.	TRBJ2-3	.	TRBV24-1	CATSDGDTRYKQYF	TGTGCCACCAGTGATGGGGACACTAGGTACAAGCAGTATTTT
.	TRBJ1-1	.	TRBV7-2	CASTRGGHEAFF	TGTGCCAGCACCCGTGGAGGTCATGAAGCTTTCTTT
.	TRBJ1-4	.	TRBV18	CASSPRRAGTLSEKLFF	TGTGCCAGCTCACCACGTAGAGCCGGGACATTGTCTGAAAAACTGTTTTTT
.	TRBJ2-7	TRBD1	TRBV5-1	CASSSTGVYEQYF	TGCGCCAGCAGCTCAACAGGGGTCTACGAGCAGTACTTC
.	TRBJ1-1	.	TRBV2	CASRRETEMNTEAFF	TGTGCCAGCAGACGAGAGACAGAGATGAACACTGAAGCTTTCTTT
few	TRBJ1-4	.	TRBV5-1	CASSLADINEKLFF	TGCGCCAGCAGCTTGGCGGACATTAATGAAAAACTGTTTTTT
.	TRBJ2-2	.	TRBV30	CGLARLQRTGELFF	TGTGGCCTCGCCCGCCTCCAGCGCACCGGGGAGCTGTTTTTT
once	TRBJ2-5	.	TRBV24-1	CATSDLRASGETQYF	TGTGCCACCAGTGATTTGAGAGCGAGTGGAGAGACCCAGTACTTC
.	TRBJ1-1	.	TRBV12-3/TRBV12-4	CASSIRATEAFF	TGTGCCAGCTCAATCAGGGCTACTGAAGCTTTCTTT
.	TRBJ2-2	TRBD1	TRBV5-1	CASSPDRGGGELFF	TGCGCCAGCAGCCCAGACAGGGGCGGCGGGGAGCTGTTTTTT
.	TRBJ1-3	TRBD1	TRBV9	CASSPPGGPFSGNTIYF	TGTGCCAGCAGCCCCCCAGGGGGGCCCTTCTCTGGAAACACCATATATTTT
few	TRBJ2-6	TRBD1	TRBV3-1/TRBV3-2	CASSQLDRANVLTF	TGTGCCAGCAGTCAGCTTGACAGGGCTAACGTCCTGACTTTC
.	TRBJ1-5	.	TRBV10-2	CASSEGRARNQPQHF	TGCGCCAGCAGTGAAGGCAGGGCCAGGAATCAGCCCCAGCATTTT
.	TRBJ2-7	.	TRBV3-1/TRBV3-2	CASSQGRDGPYEQYF	TGTGCCAGCAGCCAAGGGCGGGACGGACCCTACGAGCAGTACTTC
.	TRBJ2-6	TRBD2	TRBV7-2	CASSRLAGGFGSGANVLTF	TGTGCCAGCAGTCGCCTAGCGGGGGGATTCGGTTCTGGGGCCAACGTCCTGACTTTC
.	TRBJ2-7	.	TRBV6-1	CASSEAGGSFPHEQYF	TGTGCCAGCAGTGAAGCTGGAGGGTCGTTCCCTCACGAGCAGTACTTC
.	TRBJ1-5	.	TRBV19	CASSLPQGEWVHQPQHF	TGTGCCAGTAGTCTTCCACAGGGTGAGTGGGTACATCAGCCCCAGCATTTT
.	TRBJ2-3	.	TRBV7-2	CASSLKVTGPGDTQYF	TGTGCCAGCAGCTTAAAGGTGACAGGCCCGGGGGATACGCAGTATTTT
.	TRBJ2-2	.	TRBV30	CAWSAMGGGELFF	TGTGCCTGGAGTGCCATGGGAGGCGGGGAGCTGTTTTTT
.	TRBJ2-3	.	TRBV7-8	CASSLLAGRSDTQYF	TGTGCCAGCAGCTTATTGGCGGGGAGGTCAGATACGCAGTATTTT
.	TRBJ2-3	TRBD1	TRBV7-8	CASSSITGAVRGTDTQYF	TGTGCCAGCAGCTCAATCACAGGGGCTGTTAGGGGCACAGATACGCAGTATTTT
.	TRBJ2-1	TRBD2	TRBV3-1/TRBV3-2	CASSRRPVAGRENEQFF	TGTGCCAGCAGCCGACGCCCCGTGGCAGGGCGGGAGAATGAGCAGTTCTTC
.	TRBJ1-2	.	TRBV6-5	CASSYSNSFNYGYTF	TGTGCCAGCAGTTACTCGAACAGTTTTAACTATGGCTACACCTTC
.	TRBJ2-2	TRBD2	TRBV7-6	CASSPSFREDGELFF	TGTGCCAGCAGCCCGTCATTCCGGGAGGATGGGGAGCTGTTTTTT
few	TRBJ1-3	.	TRBV15	CATSRGRGLQSGNTIYF	TGTGCCACCAGCAGAGGCCGCGGCCTTCAGTCTGGAAACACCATATATTTT